The 27 T cell receptor beta chains given below trace back to one sample, sequenced in a study of shared clonotypes between healthy human individuals. Libraries were prepared by immunoSEQ multiplex PCR; TCRdb keeps only in-frame clonotypes and omits some of them. The data hold some 100,000 clones, with under 70% observed a single time. The sample comprised memory CD8+ T cells sorted from blood. The subset here: CD45RO+ cells pooled with CCR7-negative TemRA cells. These receptors were obtained from a woman in her twenties or thirties in good health.

The chain combines TRBV7-9 with TRBJ2-1, with D tentatively TRBD2 (9 bases). V was trimmed by 2 bases and J by 7 bases, leaving 24 bases between them. CDR3 length equals 18 residues. From germline, CDR1 is SEHNR and CDR2 FQNEAQ (reference sequence). For the CDR3, the DNA is TGTGCCAGCAGCTTATCCATGCGGGGGGGACAGGTCTGGAATGAGCAGTTCTTC. It codes for CASSLSMRGGQVWNEQFF.

V usage is TRBV28 and J usage is TRBJ2-7; TRBD1 or TRBD2 may be the D gene (5 bases each). The V and J ends lost 5 bases and 0 bases respectively, with 14 bases between them. In germline, CDR1 is MDHEN, CDR2 SYDVKM. The CDR3 runs 15 residues. The CDR3 loop is CASSPTGTHSYEQYF. The CDR3 DNA reads TGTGCCAGCAGTCCAACCGGGACCCACTCCTACGAGCAGTACTTC.

The rearrangement uses TRBV15 and TRBJ2-7, with TRBD1 matching over 11 bases. The V segment lost 3 bases and the J segment 2 bases; nucleotides outside the gene matches: 3. The germline gives CDR1 LNHNV, CDR2 YYDKDF (reference sequence). The CDR3 contains 15 residues. The CDR3 DNA follows: TGTGCCACCAGCAGTGGGACAGGGGGACCCTACGAGCAGTACTTC. Translation gives CATSSGTGGPYEQYF.

As concerns this clone: A much more abundant neighbour one base away suggests this may be a read error. The same CDR3 is also encoded by other DNA sequences in this sample. CDR3 sequence: CASSYGPDTQYF. The CDR3, as DNA: TGTGCCAGCAGTTACGGCCCAGATACGCAGTATTTT. The chain has TRBV6-5 and TRBJ2-3; D unresolved. The CDR3 totals 12 residues. The ends were cut back, 2 bases at V and 4 bases at J, with 4 bases in the middle. In germline, CDR1 is MNHEY, CDR2 SVGAGI.

The rearrangement uses TRBV30 and TRBJ1-2; D is unclear. The CDR3 has 13 amino acids. CDR1 GTSNPN and CDR2 SVGIG come from the germline V gene (reference sequence). Between the trimmed V and J ends, which lost 0 bases and 1 base, there was a span of 6 bases. The CDR3 DNA sequence: TGTGCCTGGAGTGTACGGATTAACTATGGCTACACCTTC. Amino acids: CAWSVRINYGYTF.

This clone is a singleton in its sample. V and J are TRBV5-1 and TRBJ2-7; 7 bases align to TRBD1. Germline V lookup: CDR1 SGHRS, CDR2 YFSETQ. V shed 0 bases, J shed 4 bases, and the junction held 7 bases outside the gene matches. CDR3 length: 15 residues. The CDR3 DNA sequence: TGCGCCAGCAGCTTGGTAGGGGGCGCCTTTTACGAGCAGTACTTC. This gives the protein CASSLVGGAFYEQYF. Looking up the rest from reference TRBV5-1 and TRBJ2-7 gives the full variable domain: KAGVTQTPRYLIKTRGQQVTLSCSPISGHRSVSWYQQTPGQGLQFLFEYFSETQRNKGNFPGRFSGRQFSNSRSEMNVSTLELGDSALYLCASSLVGGAFYEQYFGPGTRLTVT.

This clone was observed a handful of times. This chain links TRBV15 with TRBJ2-3; tentative D call: TRBD2 (6 bases). Germline CDR1 and CDR2: LNHNV and YYDKDF (reference sequence). V lost 3 bases, J lost 3 bases, and 22 bases lay in between. This CDR3 has 18 residues. This CDR3 reads CATSSDYLMPGDTDTQYF. The CDR3 nucleotides are TGTGCCACCAGCAGCGACTACCTGATGCCGGGAGATACAGATACGCAGTATTTT.

The V call is TRBV9, the J call TRBJ2-1; D unclear. There are 12 residues in the CDR3. The germline V gene encodes CDR1 SGDLS and CDR2 YYNGEE. Trimming took 3 bases from V and 8 from J, leaving 9 bases between them. CDR3 protein: CASSGAWDEQFF. CDR3 nucleotide sequence: TGTGCCAGCAGCGGGGCGTGGGATGAGCAGTTCTTC.

The rearrangement links TRBV19 to TRBJ1-2, with D possibly matching TRBD1 (5 bases). The CDR3 runs 15 residues. V lost 4 bases to trimming and J lost 7 bases, with 19 bases between them. Germline V gene sequence: CDR1 LNHDA, CDR2 SQIVND (reference sequence). CDR3 in amino acids: CASSNRWAFGGGYTF. DNA for the CDR3: TGTGCCAGTAGTAACCGCTGGGCCTTCGGGGGTGGCTACACCTTC.

This chain links TRBV7-8 with TRBJ1-4; D ambiguous. Trimming removed 3 bases at V and 0 bases at J, with 11 bases between. CDR3 length equals 16 residues. The V gene's germline CDR1 is SGHVS and CDR2 FQNEAQ. CDR3 amino acids: CASSLNSGATNEKLFF. CDR3 DNA: TGTGCCAGCAGCTTGAATAGCGGGGCAACTAATGAAAAACTGTTTTTT.

This clone occurred a few times. This chain uses TRBV11-1 with TRBJ1-1; TRBD1 might be the D (5 bases). Trimming took off 4 bases at V and 0 bases at J, with 12 bases between the two ends. The CDR3 sequence is 15 residues long. CDR1 is SGHAT and CDR2 is FQDESV in the germline V gene (reference sequence). CDR3 sequence reads: CASSSYRSMNTEAFF. The CDR3 bases are TGTGCCAGCAGCTCCTACAGGTCCATGAACACTGAAGCTTTCTTT.

This chain links TRBV2 with TRBJ2-7; 13 positions agree with TRBD2. The CDR3 extends over 18 amino acids. CDR1 is SNHLY, CDR2 FYNNEI, per germline. The V and J ends lost 6 bases and 1 base, in that order; junction bases with no gene match: 12. The CDR3 coding sequence is TGTGCCAGCAGCCGACTACTAGCGGGAGGGCCAGCGTCCTACGAGCAGTACTTC. As protein: CASSRLLAGGPASYEQYF.

CDR3 nucleotide sequence: TGTGCCAGCTCACCCGAGGACACCGGAATAGATGAGCAGTTCTTC. It encodes CASSPEDTGIDEQFF. The gene calls are TRBV18 and TRBJ2-1, with D perhaps TRBD1 (5 bases). The CDR3 runs 15 residues. Looked up from germline, CDR1 is KGHSH and CDR2 is LQKENI. The germline V and J ends were trimmed by 3 bases and 8 bases, with 17 bases remaining between them.

The chain recombines TRBV28 with TRBJ2-2; D gene ambiguous. V lost 4 bases to trimming and J lost 5 bases, with 20 bases between them. This CDR3 has 17 residues. Germline CDR1 reads MDHEN; CDR2 reads SYDVKM. The DNA for the CDR3 is TGTGCCAGCAGTTCACTTCCTGGGGATCCCGTGACCGGGGAGCTGTTTTTT. This translates into CASSSLPGDPVTGELFF.

The CDR3 is CASSLGQTGLENIQYF. The CDR3 DNA sequence: TGTGCCAGCAGCTTAGGACAAACAGGGCTTGAAAACATTCAGTACTTC. This rearrangement joins TRBV7-9 to TRBJ2-4; D possibly corresponds to TRBD1 (6 bases). The germline V gene encodes CDR1 SEHNR and CDR2 FQNEAQ (reference sequence). The CDR3 is 16 amino acids. V was cut by 1 base and J by 5 bases, with 15 bases left in between.

This clone was recorded only once. This chain connects TRBV5-5 to TRBJ2-7; D call uncertain. Trimming removed 5 bases at V and 7 bases at J, with 16 bases between. Germline CDR1 and CDR2: SGHKS and YYEKEE (reference sequence). This CDR3 comprises 13 residues. The CDR3 DNA is TGTGCCAGCAGGGTCAGCCCTGGTTGGGAGCAGTACTTC. Encoded protein: CASRVSPGWEQYF.

J is TRBJ1-2 and V is TRBV6-4; D is unclear. Trimming pared 6 bases from V and 0 bases from J, leaving 14 bases between. The germline V gene encodes CDR1 MRHNA and CDR2 SNTAGT. CDR3 length: 15 amino acids. CDR3 sequence: CASRELGEPNYGYTF. CDR3 sequence (DNA): TGTGCCAGCAGGGAGTTAGGCGAGCCTAACTATGGCTACACCTTC.

The V call is TRBV27, the J call TRBJ2-5, with 15 bases matching TRBD2. Germline V gives CDR1 MNHEY, CDR2 SMNVEV (reference sequence). The V and J ends lost 5 bases and 5 bases, in that order; junction bases with no gene match: 3. The CDR3 spans 15 residues. In DNA, the CDR3 is TGTGCCAGCAGTCTTGGGACTAGCGGGAGGGAGACCCAGTACTTC. Protein sequence: CASSLGTSGRETQYF.

The J gene is TRBJ1-6, the V gene TRBV6-6; D gene ambiguous. Germline CDR1 is MNHNY and CDR2 is SVGAGI (reference sequence). This CDR3 is built from 13 residues. V dropped 5 bases and J dropped 8 bases, with 10 bases sitting between them. DNA of the CDR3: TGTGCCAGCAGTGTGGAGCGTGATTCACCCCTCCACTTT. Residues: CASSVERDSPLHF.

This clone was detected ten times or more. The V gene is TRBV6-4, the J gene TRBJ2-2; D might be TRBD1 (6 bases). The V and J ends lost 0 bases and 3 bases respectively, with 14 bases between them. Germline lookup yields CDR1 MRHNA and CDR2 SNTAGT. This CDR3 has 17 amino acids. In nucleotides, the CDR3 is TGTGCCAGCAGTGACTCGACGAGGGGGTTGGACACCGGGGAGCTGTTTTTT. Its protein product is CASSDSTRGLDTGELFF.

The rearrangement links TRBV4-1 to TRBJ1-1, with 11 positions matching TRBD1. Trimming cost V 1 base and J 5 bases; bases outside gene matches: 9. Germline V gene data show CDR1 as MGHRA and CDR2 as YSYEKL. This CDR3 is built from 17 residues. The CDR3 loop is CASSQASGQGARTEAFF. CDR3 in DNA: TGCGCCAGCAGCCAAGCATCCGGACAGGGGGCGCGAACTGAAGCTTTCTTT.

The chain uses TRBV25-1 and TRBJ2-7, with 10 bases aligning to TRBD1. This CDR3 spans 17 amino acids. Germline assignment: CDR1 MGHDK and CDR2 SYGVNS. Trimming removed 8 bases from V and 5 bases from J; junction bases left unmatched: 18. Written as DNA, the CDR3 is TGTGCCAGCTCCCGGCCTACCTCGACAGGGGGCGTGGACGAGCAGTACTTC. As protein: CASSRPTSTGGVDEQYF.

On this clone: A far larger clone is a single base away, which makes a read error likely. The chain employs TRBV6-4 and TRBJ2-1; D might be TRBD1 (5 bases). Trimming removed 0 bases from V and 5 bases from J, with 5 bases in between. The length of the CDR3 is 13 residues. The V gene's germline CDR1 is MRHNA and CDR2 SNTAGT. CDR3 sequence: CASSDSDNNEQFF. DNA for the CDR3: TGTGCCAGCAGTGACTCGGACAACAATGAGCAGTTCTTC.

The chain is built from TRBV2 and TRBJ2-4, with 8 positions matching TRBD2. Germline V CDR1 and CDR2: SNHLY, FYNNEI. J lost 3 bases, V lost 7 bases, and 11 bases had no gene match. The CDR3 is 16 residues long. Here the CDR3 reads CASNRAGDAVKNIQYF. The CDR3 bases are TGTGCCAGCAATCGAGCGGGAGATGCAGTCAAAAACATTCAGTACTTC.

This clone turned up a few times. V is TRBV5-6 and J is TRBJ2-5, with 15 bases aligning to TRBD2. J lost 4 bases, V lost 4 bases, and 11 bases had no gene match. CDR1 is SGHDT and CDR2 is YYEEEE in the germline V gene. The CDR3 extends over 18 amino acids. For the CDR3, the DNA is TGTGCCAGCAGCCCAGGCCCAACGGGACTAGCGGGAGGAGAGACCCAGTACTTC. It translates to CASSPGPTGLAGGETQYF.

CDR3 in amino acids: CSVGREETDTQYF. The DNA of the CDR3 is TGCAGCGTCGGGAGGGAGGAAACAGATACGCAGTATTTT. The chain recombines TRBV29-1 with TRBJ2-3, with 8 positions matching TRBD2. V lost 6 bases, J lost 3 bases, and 5 bases stayed unmatched. The CDR3 loop spans 13 amino acids. From germline, CDR1 is SQVTM and CDR2 ANQGSEA.

This clone was seen once. The chain joins TRBV28 to TRBJ1-1; 8 bases are a match to TRBD1. V was clipped by 7 bases and J by 1 base; unmatched bases: 5. Per the germline V gene, CDR1 is MDHEN and CDR2 is SYDVKM. The CDR3 contains 14 residues. Here the CDR3 reads CASTRDRPNTEAFF. The CDR3 DNA reads TGTGCCAGCACCAGGGACAGGCCGAACACTGAAGCTTTCTTT. The full variable domain, completed using reference TRBV28 and TRBJ1-1, is DVKVTQSSRYLVKRTGEKVFLECVQDMDHENMFWYRQDPGLGLRLIYFSYDVKMKEKGDIPEGYSVSREKKERFSLILESASTNQTSMYLCASTRDRPNTEAFFGQGTRLTVV.